This TCR beta chain was captured in a study of monozygotic twins with inflammatory bowel disease. Whole-blood total RNA was extracted without T cell sorting. Germline CDR1 is LNHDA and CDR2 is SQIVND (reference sequence). There are 14 residues in the CDR3. TCRdb processed the 5' RACE reads again and assigns one entry to each CDR3 protein, with no DNA. The sample features roughly 150,000 distinct CDR3 sequences, with over 1% in its top ten. Sequencing was done on a sample of blood. The sequence came from a human donor with ulcerative colitis or Crohn's disease, or a healthy co-twin of an affected twin (not recorded which). The rearrangement uses TRBV19 and TRBJ1-5. The CDR3 reads CASSRLGYNQPQHF.